The T cell receptor beta chain described here comes from a study of blood T cell repertoires in COVID-19. Method: immunoSEQ multiplex PCR; TCRdb's copy keeps in-frame clones and lacks some. The repertoire holds around 250,000 clones, with around 86% as singletons. Across roughly 25 US areas, participants ranged in age from about 18 to 90 years. The germline V gene encodes CDR1 MDHEN and CDR2 SYDVKM. V was pared by 7 bases and J by 5 bases, with 17 bases between. CDR3 size: 14 residues. The clonotype comes from a man between 18 and 35 years old who had recovered from COVID-19. The rearrangement uses TRBV28 and TRBJ1-2, with a tentative D call TRBD1 (6 bases). Sample: PBMCs or T cells enriched from blood (not recorded which). CDR3 sequence reads: CASTRGGAPYGYTF. CDR3 coding DNA: TGTGCCAGCACCCGAGGGGGGGCCCCGTATGGCTACACCTTC.